The 21 T cell receptor beta chains reported below all come from one sample, sequenced in a study of blood T cell repertoires in COVID-19. Some clones are missing from TCRdb's copy, which holds only in-frame ones; the method was immunoSEQ multiplex PCR. This table holds 350,000 or so clones, about nine tenths found once. Sample: PBMCs or T cells enriched from blood (not recorded which). The receptors were sampled from a woman younger than 45 who had been exposed to COVID-19.

In its sample, this clone was seen a few times. The V and J genes are TRBV18 and TRBJ1-3; perhaps TRBD1 as D (6 bases). V lost 8 bases and J 0 bases, leaving 14 bases between the germline ends. CDR1 and CDR2 from the germline V gene are KGHSH and LQKENI. The CDR3 totals 15 residues. The CDR3 bases are TGTGCCAGCGCCCATGGACAGAGCTCTGGAAACACCATATATTTT. Encoded protein: CASAHGQSSGNTIYF.

This rearrangement joins TRBV11-2 to TRBJ2-3; D call uncertain. Germline-derived CDR1 and CDR2 are SGHAT and FQNNGV. Trimming took off 4 bases at V and 2 bases at J, with 10 bases between the two ends. CDR3 length: 14 amino acids. The CDR3 DNA reads TGTGCCAGCAGCTCCCTCGCGGCCACAGATACGCAGTATTTT. Amino acid sequence: CASSSLAATDTQYF.

The chain has TRBV7-3 and TRBJ2-1, with TRBD2 matching over 9 bases. CDR1 is SGHTA, CDR2 FQGTGA, per germline. The trim removed 3 bases at V and 1 base at J, leaving 7 bases unmatched. The CDR3 spans 17 residues. The CDR3 is CASSFRPGLASYNEQFF. The DNA for the CDR3 is TGTGCCAGCAGCTTTCGACCGGGACTAGCTTCCTACAATGAGCAGTTCTTC.

The chain is built from TRBV6-5 and TRBJ2-7; 7 nucleotides agree with TRBD1. The germline CDR1 and CDR2 sequences are MNHEY and SVGAGI. This CDR3 has 15 amino acids. Unmatched junction bases numbered 8, after V lost 6 bases and J lost 0 bases. CDR3 region: CASRGGTVSSYEQYF. The CDR3 bases are TGTGCCAGCAGGGGTGGGACAGTTAGCTCCTACGAGCAGTACTTC.

The chain couples TRBV27 to TRBJ1-5; 7 nucleotides align to TRBD1. The germline V gene has CDR1 MNHEY and CDR2 SMNVEV (reference sequence). The trim removed 6 bases at V and 6 bases at J, leaving 8 bases unmatched. The length of the CDR3 is 14 residues. The CDR3 protein is CASRPGGGGQPQHF. CDR3 coding DNA: TGTGCCAGCAGACCAGGGGGAGGCGGTCAGCCCCAGCATTTT.

The V call is TRBV27, the J call TRBJ1-4; a weak D match, TRBD1 (6 bases). V gave up 1 base and J gave up 8 bases, with 14 bases separating them. Germline CDR1 is MNHEY and CDR2 is SMNVEV (reference sequence). The CDR3 has 15 amino acids. CDR3 bases: TGTGCCAGCAGTTTATTCCGGGGGGCTAGGGAAAAACTGTTTTTT. Translating it yields CASSLFRGAREKLFF.

The chain uses TRBV28 and TRBJ1-2; 9 bases match TRBD1. Per germline, CDR1 MDHEN and CDR2 SYDVKM. This CDR3 spans 13 amino acids. V shed 7 bases and J 2 bases; nucleotides not matched to a gene: 2. The DNA for the CDR3 is TGTGCCAGCATCGACAGGGGGAACTATGGCTACACCTTC. It encodes CASIDRGNYGYTF.

This sequence joins TRBV5-1 and TRBJ2-3; TRBD2 is a possible D gene (5 bases). V was cut by 3 bases and J by 2 bases, with 16 bases left in between. Per the germline V gene, CDR1 is SGHRS and CDR2 is YFSETQ. The CDR3 is 16 residues long. CDR3 in amino acids: CASSSAFARDTDTQYF. The CDR3 region has the DNA TGCGCCAGCAGCTCCGCCTTTGCCCGGGACACAGATACGCAGTATTTT.

The chain couples TRBV19 to TRBJ1-1; TRBD1 is a possible D gene (5 bases). The V gene lost 3 bases and the J gene lost 4 bases, with 15 bases spanning the gap. This CDR3 comprises 15 residues. Per the germline V gene, CDR1 is LNHDA and CDR2 is SQIVND (reference sequence). The CDR3 loop reads CASSILSGRGTEAFF. In DNA, the CDR3 is TGTGCCAGTAGTATCCTATCGGGGAGGGGCACTGAAGCTTTCTTT.

This chain connects TRBV3-1 (or the pseudogene TRBV3-2) to TRBJ1-2, with TRBD1 matching over 7 bases. The CDR3 contains 16 residues. V trimming: 0 bases; J trimming: 3 bases; junction bases outside the gene matches: 7. Per germline, CDR1 LGHDT and CDR2 YNNKEL (reference sequence). As DNA, the CDR3 is TGTGCCAGCAGCCAAGATTTAGGACAGGTATACTATGGCTACACCTTC. Its protein product is CASSQDLGQVYYGYTF.

The chain joins TRBV5-1 to TRBJ2-2; D possibly corresponds to TRBD2 (6 bases). This CDR3 is 15 amino acids long. In germline, CDR1 is SGHRS, CDR2 YFSETQ. Trimming shortened V by 4 bases and J by 5 bases, and 15 bases separated the two germline ends. As DNA, the CDR3 is TGCGCCAGCAGCACCGGTGCGGGGCGGACCGGGGAGCTGTTTTTT. The encoded protein is CASSTGAGRTGELFF.

The chain links TRBV6-2 or TRBV6-3 to TRBJ1-2; a possible D gene is TRBD1 (5 bases). The length of the CDR3 is 16 residues. Trimming stripped 6 bases from V and 2 bases from J, with 19 bases between. Per germline, CDR1 MNHEY and CDR2 SVGEGT. This CDR3 reads CASSLETASLNYGYTF. The CDR3 DNA reads TGTGCCAGCAGCCTCGAGACAGCCTCCTTAAACTATGGCTACACCTTC.

The chain employs TRBV14 and TRBJ1-1, with D perhaps matching TRBD1 (6 bases). From germline, CDR1 is SGHDN and CDR2 FVKESK. The CDR3 covers 16 residues. Trimming took 0 bases from V and 0 from J, leaving 11 bases between them. CDR3 amino acids: CASSQDQGIMNTEAFF. Written as DNA, the CDR3 is TGTGCCAGCAGCCAAGATCAGGGGATCATGAACACTGAAGCTTTCTTT.

The chain carries TRBV10-1 and TRBJ2-7; 7 bases line up with TRBD2. The CDR3 is 14 amino acids. J gave up 5 bases and V 3 bases, and 7 bases lay outside the gene matches. The V gene's germline CDR1 is WNHNN and CDR2 SYGVQD (reference sequence). The CDR3 here is CASSEVRGGNEQYF. For the CDR3, the DNA is TGCGCCAGCAGTGAAGTTAGGGGAGGGAACGAGCAGTACTTC.

The chain recombines TRBV7-3 with TRBJ2-1; 9 positions match TRBD2. Losses at the gene ends were 4 bases for V and 4 bases for J; bases not matched to a gene: 11. Germline-derived CDR1 and CDR2 are SGHTA and FQGTGA. The CDR3 has 17 amino acids. CDR3 sequence reads: CASSSPGREGVYNEQFF. The DNA of the CDR3 is TGTGCCAGCAGCTCTCCCGGGCGGGAGGGGGTTTACAATGAGCAGTTCTTC. Full variable domain (outside the CDR3, taken from reference TRBV7-3 and TRBJ2-1): GAGVSQTPSNKVTEKGKYVELRCDPISGHTALYWYRQSLGQGPEFLIYFQGTGAADDSGLPNDRFFAVRPEGSVSTLKIQRTERGDSAVYLCASSSPGREGVYNEQFFGPGTRLTVL.

The CDR3 nucleotides read TGTGCCAGCAGCTTGGTGGACAGGGGCACAGATACGCAGTATTTT. Translated, it gives CASSLVDRGTDTQYF. The chain combines TRBV7-9 with TRBJ2-3; 8 bases agree with TRBD1. This CDR3 has 15 residues. From germline, CDR1 is SEHNR and CDR2 FQNEAQ (reference sequence). With 3 bases clipped from V and 1 base from J, the junction kept 3 bases outside the gene matches.

The J gene is TRBJ2-6, the V gene TRBV5-6; D ambiguous. V was clipped by 4 bases and J by 0 bases, with 11 bases between them. Germline assignment: CDR1 SGHDT and CDR2 YYEEEE. The CDR3 totals 16 residues. CDR3 protein: CASSRGTHSGANVLTF. For the CDR3, the DNA is TGTGCCAGCAGCCGCGGCACGCACTCTGGGGCCAACGTCCTGACTTTC. Together with reference TRBV5-6 and TRBJ2-6, the CDR3 gives the full variable domain: DAGVTQSPTHLIKTRGQQVTLRCSPKSGHDTVSWYQQALGQGPQFIFQYYEEEERQRGNFPDRFSGHQFPNYSSELNVNALLLGDSALYLCASSRGTHSGANVLTFGAGSRLTVL.

The rearrangement joins TRBV27 to TRBJ1-2, with TRBD1 as a possible D gene (5 bases). The CDR3 has 14 residues. The germline CDR1 and CDR2 sequences are MNHEY and SMNVEV (reference sequence). V shed 4 bases and J shed 7 bases, with 16 bases lying between them. The CDR3 loop reads CASSSGRRVTGYTF. The CDR3 region has the DNA TGTGCCAGCAGTTCCGGGCGCAGGGTTACTGGCTACACCTTC.

This clone was detected only a few times. The rearrangement joins TRBV7-8 to TRBJ1-4, with TRBD1 as a possible D gene (6 bases). Germline CDR1 and CDR2: SGHVS and FQNEAQ. The CDR3 extends over 13 amino acids. Trimming took 5 bases from V and 10 from J, leaving 14 bases between them. The CDR3 DNA is TGTGCCAGCAGCGTCGGTGGACAGCTAAAACTGTTTTTT. This sequence encodes CASSVGGQLKLFF.

This clone was picked up a small number of times. This chain joins TRBV18 and TRBJ2-1; 9 bases fit TRBD2. The CDR3 is made up of 18 amino acids. CDR1 and CDR2 from the germline V gene are KGHSH and LQKENI. V lost 1 base to trimming and J lost 5 bases; unmatched junction nucleotides: 12. Here the CDR3 DNA reads TGTGCCAGCTCACCACTAGCGGGAGCCCCCCCCGGTCACAATGAGCAGTTCTTC. It specifies CASSPLAGAPPGHNEQFF.

The rearrangement joins TRBV2 to TRBJ1-6; D possibly corresponds to TRBD1 (6 bases). Per the germline V gene, CDR1 is SNHLY and CDR2 is FYNNEI. Deletions cut 7 bases from V and 3 bases from J, with 13 bases between. The CDR3 runs to 15 residues. This CDR3 reads CASNPSGDYNSPLHF. The CDR3 DNA reads TGTGCCAGCAATCCTTCAGGGGACTATAATTCACCCCTCCACTTT. The whole variable domain, remainder taken from reference TRBV2 and TRBJ1-6, is EPEVTQTPSHQVTQMGQEVILRCVPISNHLYFYWYRQILGQKVEFLVSFYNNEISEKSEIFDDQFSVERPDGSNFTLKIRSTKLEDSAMYFCASNPSGDYNSPLHFGNGTRLTVT.